This TCR beta chain originates from a study of T cell responses to AZD1222 COVID-19 vaccine. Only in-frame clones appear in the TCRdb table, and some are missing; sequencing was by immunoSEQ multiplex PCR. The sample lists more than 150,000 clones, 92% occurring once. CDR3 length: 14 residues. V lost 0 bases to trimming and J lost 9 bases, with 9 bases between them. From germline, CDR1 is SGHNT and CDR2 YENEEA. The chain uses TRBV11-3 and TRBJ1-6, with D unresolved. The material was peripheral blood, obtained 28 days after the second AZD1222 dose. This clonotype was obtained from an adult who received the AZD1222 COVID-19 vaccine. The CDR3 spells CASSLDPGGSPLHF. As DNA, the CDR3 is TGTGCCAGCAGCTTAGATCCCGGCGGTTCACCCCTCCACTTT. Filled out from reference TRBV11-3 and TRBJ1-6, the complete variable domain reads EAGVVQSPRYKIIEKKQPVAFWCNPISGHNTLYWYLQNLGQGPELLIRYENEEAVDDSQLPKDRFSAERLKGVDSTLKIQPAELGDSAVYLCASSLDPGGSPLHFGNGTRLTVT.